This TCR beta chain was identified during a study of read filtering for tumor transcriptome and immune sequencing. Study at large: The cohort had about 16 men and approximately 15 women aged roughly 47 to 90, mean roughly 71 years. By R-ISS, stages I, II and III held around 8, 15 and 7 patients. General study findings and limits: Dropping single-read clonotypes raised IR-seq and RNA-seq shared-clonotype correlation.

The library was built from 400 ng RNA with molecular barcoded adaptors for alpha/delta and beta/gamma chains. TCRdb processed the reads anew with MiXCR; each CDR3 protein has one entry. Of tens of thousands of distinct CDR3 sequences listed, around 19% are singletons. V was clipped by 6 bases and J by 7 bases, with 19 bases between them. There are 15 residues in the CDR3. Germline lookup yields CDR1 LNHDA and CDR2 SQIVND (reference sequence). This clonotype occurred many times. Antigen specificity is unknown. The gene calls are TRBV19 and TRBJ2-1; D not certain. This sequence originates from a donor at least 40 years old with multiple myeloma. Specimen: a population of CD138-negative cells sorted from bone marrow. The CDR3 is CASRTIRTPGNEQFF. The CDR3, as DNA: TGTGCCAGTAGGACCATAAGGACCCCAGGAAATGAGCAGTTCTTC. The whole variable domain, remainder taken from reference TRBV19 and TRBJ2-1, is DGGITQSPKYLFRKEGQNVTLSCEQNLNHDAMYWYRQDPGQGLRLIYYSQIVNDFQKGDIAEGYSVSREKKESFPLTVTSAQKNPTAFYLCASRTIRTPGNEQFFGPGTRLTVL.